The 26 T cell receptor beta chains listed next were all sequenced from one sample in a study of cytomegalovirus exposure and HLA in healthy donors. The PCR made use of 60 Vbeta and 13 Jbeta primers. Libraries were prepared by immunoSEQ multiplex PCR; TCRdb keeps only in-frame clonotypes and omits some of them. The repertoire includes some 170,000 clones, 65% to 75% of them detected once, and 2% to 3% sits in the top ten. Sequencing was performed on PBMCs. These receptors were obtained from a human donor in good health.

This clone showed up just once. The chain recombines TRBV6-4 with TRBJ2-5; D unresolved. V shed 5 bases and J shed 5 bases, with 15 bases lying between them. CDR3 length: 14 residues. Germline V lookup: CDR1 MRHNA, CDR2 SNTAGT. This CDR3 is CASSPQPGGETQYF. The CDR3 nucleotides are TGTGCCAGCAGTCCCCAGCCAGGTGGGGAGACCCAGTACTTC.

The sample holds one count of this clone. The V and J genes are TRBV28 and TRBJ2-3; D may be TRBD1 (5 bases). Germline CDR1 and CDR2: MDHEN and SYDVKM. The CDR3 totals 12 residues. V shed 4 bases and J shed 5 bases, with 7 bases lying between them. CDR3 DNA sequence: TGTGCCAGCAGTTCCAGGGTAGATACGCAGTATTTT. Its translation: CASSSRVDTQYF.

The gene calls are TRBV29-1 and TRBJ2-1; 10 bases line up with TRBD2. Trimming cost V 4 bases and J 9 bases; bases outside gene matches: 9. CDR3 length: 14 residues. Germline-derived CDR1 and CDR2 are SQVTM and ANQGSEA. The CDR3 sequence is CSVGLSGGAGEQFF. The CDR3 bases are TGCAGCGTTGGACTCAGCGGGGGGGCCGGTGAGCAGTTCTTC.

The CDR3 sequence: CASRTSHGDFYGYTF. CDR3 in DNA: TGTGCCAGCAGAACCAGCCACGGAGATTTCTATGGCTACACCTTC. The genes are TRBV6-1 and TRBJ1-2; no clear D. Germline V gene data show CDR1 as MNHNS and CDR2 as SASEGT. The CDR3 covers 15 residues. Deletions cut 6 bases from V and 4 bases from J, with 18 bases between.

The rearrangement joins TRBV19 to TRBJ1-1, with D perhaps matching TRBD1 (5 bases). The germline V gene has CDR1 LNHDA and CDR2 SQIVND (reference sequence). Trimming removed 5 bases at V and 0 bases at J, with 7 bases between. This CDR3 has 13 amino acids. CDR3 region: CASSPGMNTEAFF. The CDR3 nucleotides are TGTGCCAGTAGTCCAGGGATGAACACTGAAGCTTTCTTT.

V gene TRBV19 combines with J gene TRBJ1-5, with D uncertain. V lost 6 bases to trimming and J lost 0 bases, with 12 bases between them. CDR1 is LNHDA and CDR2 is SQIVND in the germline V gene (reference sequence). The CDR3 totals 15 residues. The CDR3 nucleotides read TGTGCCAGTAGCCCCGGGCGGGGTAGCAATCAGCCCCAGCATTTT. Translated: CASSPGRGSNQPQHF.

V is TRBV7-3 and J is TRBJ1-2; D remains ambiguous. Germline values: CDR1 SGHTA, CDR2 FQGTGA. V was trimmed by 6 bases and J by 6 bases, leaving 20 bases between them. The CDR3 contains 15 residues. This chain's CDR3 is CASSPSPVRGHGYTF. The CDR3 region has the DNA TGTGCCAGCAGTCCCTCCCCGGTTCGCGGGCATGGCTACACCTTC.

The chain combines TRBV5-1 with TRBJ2-7, with D tentatively TRBD1 (5 bases). CDR3 length: 14 residues. Germline assignment: CDR1 SGHRS and CDR2 YFSETQ. Trimming took off 2 bases at V and 0 bases at J, with 9 bases between the two ends. DNA of the CDR3: TGCGCCAGCAGCTTTGGACACGGCTCCTACGAGCAGTACTTC. Translation: CASSFGHGSYEQYF.

This clone appeared a single time. The chain combines TRBV4-2 with TRBJ2-1; TRBD2 might be the D (7 bases). This CDR3 is built from 15 residues. V was trimmed by 4 bases and J by 8 bases, leaving 18 bases between them. From germline, CDR1 is LGHNA and CDR2 YNFKEQ. The CDR3 DNA reads as TGTGCCAGCAGCCCAGACGAGGGGGGGCCCGATGAGCAGTTCTTC. The encoded protein is CASSPDEGGPDEQFF.

This clone occurred once. The chain recombines TRBV4-1 with TRBJ2-7, with D tentatively TRBD2 (6 bases). This CDR3 has 16 residues. The germline V and J ends were trimmed by 1 base and 3 bases, with 16 bases remaining between them. Germline loops: CDR1 MGHRA, CDR2 YSYEKL. The DNA for the CDR3 is TGCGCCAGCAGCCAAGGTTTAGCGGTCCCCCTCTACGAGCAGTACTTC. Its translation is CASSQGLAVPLYEQYF.

The rearrangement links TRBV9 to TRBJ2-1; 10 bases line up with TRBD1. The V gene end was trimmed by 0 bases and the J gene end by 4 bases; junction bases not matched to a gene: 7. Germline V lookup: CDR1 SGDLS, CDR2 YYNGEE. CDR3 size: 17 residues. CDR3 sequence reads: CASSVAVTGGAYNEQFF. The CDR3 nucleotides are TGTGCCAGCAGCGTAGCTGTGACAGGGGGCGCTTACAATGAGCAGTTCTTC.

Remarks on this clone: Its ends do not fully match the called genes, so a read error is possible. V is TRBV10-1 and J is TRBJ1-4; unclear D gene. This CDR3 has 17 residues. The germline V gene encodes CDR1 WNHNN and CDR2 SYGVQD (reference sequence). CDR3 loop: CASSDGRLGETSEKLFF. The DNA of the CDR3 is TGCGCCAGCAGTGACGGCCGACTTGGGGAAACTAGTGAAAAACTGTTTTTT.

This clone was found once. V gene TRBV9 combines with J gene TRBJ2-2, with 9 positions matching TRBD2. Trimming took 0 bases from V and 3 from J; bases not matched to a gene: 9. The CDR3 length is 18 residues. Germline V gene sequence: CDR1 SGDLS, CDR2 YYNGEE. CDR3: CASSVELRGGPDTGELFF. The CDR3 region has the DNA TGTGCCAGCAGCGTAGAGCTGCGGGGGGGCCCTGACACCGGGGAGCTGTTTTTT.

The genes are TRBV5-4 and TRBJ1-1, with D tentatively TRBD1 (6 bases). The CDR3 consists of 14 residues. V dropped 4 bases and J dropped 7 bases, with 17 bases sitting between them. Germline lookup yields CDR1 SGHNT and CDR2 YYREEE (reference sequence). The CDR3 nucleotides are TGTGCCAGCAGCGACAGCAGGGGTCACAATGAAGCTTTCTTT. The encoded protein is CASSDSRGHNEAFF.

The chain uses TRBV9 and TRBJ2-3; maybe TRBD2 (6 bases). The germline V gene has CDR1 SGDLS and CDR2 YYNGEE. V was cut by 3 bases and J by 0 bases, with 17 bases left in between. This CDR3 has 17 amino acids. DNA of the CDR3: TGTGCCAGCAGCGACCCCGGACTAACTCCTAGCACAGATACGCAGTATTTT. Translation: CASSDPGLTPSTDTQYF.

This sequence joins TRBV25-1 and TRBJ1-6; TRBD1 agrees at 9 bases. CDR1 MGHDK and CDR2 SYGVNS come from the germline V gene. With V trimmed by 4 bases and J by 5 bases, 6 bases remained unmatched. The length of the CDR3 is 16 residues. CDR3 in amino acids: CASSGWTGANNSPLHF. The CDR3 DNA sequence: TGTGCCAGCAGTGGCTGGACAGGGGCGAATAATTCACCCCTCCACTTT. The variable domain in full, completed from reference TRBV25-1 and TRBJ1-6, reads EADIYQTPRYLVIGTGKKITLECSQTMGHDKMYWYQQDPGMELHLIHYSYGVNSTEKGDLSSESTVSRIRTEHFPLTLESARPSHTSQYLCASSGWTGANNSPLHFGNGTRLTVT.

The chain carries TRBV9 and TRBJ1-4; 9 bases are a match to TRBD1. Trimming took 3 bases from V and 8 from J; bases not matched to a gene: 8. Germline CDR1 reads SGDLS; CDR2 reads YYNGEE. The CDR3 contains 15 residues. This chain's CDR3 is CASSARQGEGEKLFF. Written as DNA, the CDR3 is TGTGCCAGCAGCGCCCGACAGGGGGAAGGGGAAAAACTGTTTTTT. Together with reference TRBV9 and TRBJ1-4, the CDR3 gives the full variable domain: DSGVTQTPKHLITATGQRVTLRCSPRSGDLSVYWYQQSLDQGLQFLIQYYNGEERAKGNILERFSAQQFPDLHSELNLSSLELGDSALYFCASSARQGEGEKLFFGSGTQLSVL.

This rearrangement joins TRBV4-1 to TRBJ1-4; 10 bases are a match to TRBD1. CDR1 and CDR2 from the germline V gene are MGHRA and YSYEKL. The CDR3 loop spans 13 amino acids. V was pared by 8 bases and J by 6 bases, with 3 bases of the junction left unmatched. CDR3 in amino acids: CASRDRGYEKLFF. The CDR3 DNA reads as TGCGCCAGCCGGGACAGGGGTTATGAAAAACTGTTTTTT.

CDR3 protein: CASSEVVGVGGYTF. The DNA for the CDR3 is TGTGCCAGCAGTGAAGTGGTAGGGGTCGGAGGCTACACCTTC. This chain joins TRBV6-5 and TRBJ1-2; D is possibly TRBD1 (5 bases). The CDR3 sequence is 14 residues long. Germline CDR1 reads MNHEY; CDR2 reads SVGAGI. V was shortened by 5 bases and J by 8 bases, with 18 bases between the two germline ends.

The table lists this clone with a few counts. This chain links TRBV6-6 with TRBJ1-1; perhaps TRBD1 as D (6 bases). The germline V and J ends were trimmed by 0 bases and 4 bases, with 12 bases remaining between them. Germline assignment: CDR1 MNHNY and CDR2 SVGAGI (reference sequence). CDR3 length equals 15 residues. CDR3 bases: TGTGCCAGCAGTTACTCCGGACAGTCTGGCACTGAAGCTTTCTTT. This sequence encodes CASSYSGQSGTEAFF.

The rearrangement uses TRBV4-1 and TRBJ1-1, with 9 bases fitting TRBD1. CDR3 length: 16 amino acids. J gave up 1 base and V 4 bases, and 7 bases lay outside the gene matches. Germline CDR1 is MGHRA and CDR2 is YSYEKL. The CDR3 bases are TGCGCCAGCAGCCTGACCCCGGGACAGGGGAACACTGAAGCTTTCTTT. Its protein product is CASSLTPGQGNTEAFF.

This chain connects TRBV18 to TRBJ1-1, with a possible D match to TRBD1 (6 bases). This CDR3 region has 14 residues. Germline loops: CDR1 KGHSH, CDR2 LQKENI. V lost 2 bases and J 4 bases, leaving 11 bases between the germline ends. CDR3 DNA sequence: TGTGCCAGCTCACCATCCACAGGGCTCACTGAAGCTTTCTTT. It specifies CASSPSTGLTEAFF.

Comments on this clone: Other DNA variants within this sample encode the same CDR3. V gene TRBV5-6 combines with J gene TRBJ2-7, with 7 positions matching TRBD2. The junction had 11 bases not matched to a gene; V was cut back by 4 bases and J by 7 bases. CDR1 and CDR2 (germline): SGHDT, YYEEEE. This CDR3 is 14 amino acids long. The CDR3 loop reads CASSPSAGRYEQYF. The CDR3 DNA reads TGTGCCAGCAGCCCATCAGCGGGACGCTATGAGCAGTACTTC.

The chain has TRBV5-1 and TRBJ1-6; D may be TRBD1 (5 bases). V was shortened by 4 bases and J by 7 bases, with 15 bases between the two germline ends. Germline-derived CDR1 and CDR2 are SGHRS and YFSETQ. The CDR3 is made up of 15 amino acids. CDR3 sequence (DNA): TGCGCCAGCAGCCTCCAGACGGGGGGAAATTCACCCCTCCACTTT. It codes for CASSLQTGGNSPLHF.

The gene calls are TRBV4-1 and TRBJ2-1; 12 nucleotides align to TRBD2. Germline V gene data show CDR1 as MGHRA and CDR2 as YSYEKL. This CDR3 contains 14 residues. Trimming cost V 3 bases and J 10 bases; bases outside gene matches: 4. The CDR3 DNA reads as TGCGCCAGCAGCCACACCGGGACTAGCGGGGAGCAGTTCTTC. Its translation is CASSHTGTSGEQFF.

The chain couples TRBV10-3 to TRBJ2-7, with TRBD1 matching over 10 bases. The CDR3 covers 15 residues. V shed 6 bases, J shed 3 bases, and the junction held 8 bases outside the gene matches. Germline CDR1 ENHRY, CDR2 SYGVKD. The CDR3 protein is CAISTGTGANYEQYF. For the CDR3, the DNA is TGTGCCATCAGCACCGGGACAGGGGCAAACTACGAGCAGTACTTC.